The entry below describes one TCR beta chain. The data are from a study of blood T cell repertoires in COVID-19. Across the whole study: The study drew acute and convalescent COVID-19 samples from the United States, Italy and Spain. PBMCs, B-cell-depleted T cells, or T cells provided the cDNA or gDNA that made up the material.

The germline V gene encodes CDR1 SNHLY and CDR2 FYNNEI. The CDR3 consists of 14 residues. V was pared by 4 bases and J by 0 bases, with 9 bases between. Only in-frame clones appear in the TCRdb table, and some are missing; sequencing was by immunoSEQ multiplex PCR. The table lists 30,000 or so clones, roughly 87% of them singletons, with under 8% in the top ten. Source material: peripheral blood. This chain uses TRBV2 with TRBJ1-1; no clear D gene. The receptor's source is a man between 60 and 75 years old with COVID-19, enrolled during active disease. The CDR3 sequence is CASSAGEMNTEAFF. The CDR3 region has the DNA TGTGCCAGCAGTGCCGGTGAGATGAACACTGAAGCTTTCTTT.